The entry below gives a single TCR beta chain sequence along with its context. Clones were read by immunoSEQ multiplex PCR, and TCRdb kept only the in-frame ones, dropping some. The sample lists approximately 140,000 clones, 70% to 90% occurring once. The sample belongs to a study of T cell responses to AZD1222 COVID-19 vaccine. The CDR3 runs 18 residues. V shed 3 bases, J shed 3 bases, and the junction held 15 bases outside the gene matches. CDR1 KGHDR and CDR2 SFDVKD come from the germline V gene. This clonotype originated in an adult in good health. The sample in question was peripheral blood, obtained on day 0 of AZD1222 vaccination. This chain joins TRBV24-1 and TRBJ2-7; 8 bases fit TRBD1. The CDR3 is CATSDTAGWTGNYYEQYF. The CDR3 DNA sequence: TGTGCCACCAGTGATACCGCAGGATGGACAGGGAACTACTACGAGCAGTACTTC.